This T cell receptor (beta chain) comes out of a study of cytomegalovirus exposure and HLA in healthy donors. This CDR3 has 15 residues. Looked up from germline, CDR1 is KGHSH and CDR2 is LQKENI. V lost 0 bases, J lost 5 bases, and 10 bases lay in between. Primers: 60 Vbeta forward and 13 Jbeta reverse. Clones were read by immunoSEQ multiplex PCR, and TCRdb kept only the in-frame ones, dropping some. The table shows 120,000 or so clones, with roughly four fifths occurring only once. Worth noting for this clone: Its antigen is not identified.

Study-level results: Among TCR beta chains of equal frequency, HLA-associated ones were more clonally expanded in a later analysis.

The chain links TRBV18 to TRBJ2-2; D gene ambiguous. The sequence was obtained from a woman aged 40 to 50 in good health and CMV-seronegative. Sequences were obtained from PBMCs. The CDR3 nucleotides read TGTGCCAGCTCACCACCCGAGACACCAACCGGGGAGCTGTTTTTT. Protein: CASSPPETPTGELFF.